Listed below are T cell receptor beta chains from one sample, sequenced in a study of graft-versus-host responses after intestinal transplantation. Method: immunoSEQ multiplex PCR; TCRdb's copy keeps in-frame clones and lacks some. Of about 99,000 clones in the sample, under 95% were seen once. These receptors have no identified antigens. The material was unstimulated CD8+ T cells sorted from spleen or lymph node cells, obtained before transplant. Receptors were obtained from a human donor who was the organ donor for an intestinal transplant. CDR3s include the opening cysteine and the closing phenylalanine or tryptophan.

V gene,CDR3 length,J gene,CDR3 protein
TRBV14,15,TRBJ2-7,CASSIFSGSSYEQYF
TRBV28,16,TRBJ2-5,CASSLIGPSGQETQYF
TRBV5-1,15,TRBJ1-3,CASSLGLSGGYTIYF
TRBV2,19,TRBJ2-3,CASSELRLEWREGTDTQYF
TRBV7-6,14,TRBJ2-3,CASSFSLEGDTQYF
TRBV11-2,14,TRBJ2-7,CASSPMIAVHEQYF
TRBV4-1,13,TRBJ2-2,CASSNTNTGELFF
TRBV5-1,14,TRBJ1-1,CASSLGQVKSEAFF
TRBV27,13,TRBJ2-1,CASSYTVNNEQFF
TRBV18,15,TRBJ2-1,CASSPWRTSGHEQFF
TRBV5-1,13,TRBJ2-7,CASSLFGQGMERF
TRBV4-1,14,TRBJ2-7,CASSQYGQVPEQYF
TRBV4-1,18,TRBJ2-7,CASSQDPPISDSPYEQYF
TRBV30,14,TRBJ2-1,CAWSEGLAAVEQFF
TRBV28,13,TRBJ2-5,CASSQGIQETQYF
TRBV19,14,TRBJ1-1,CASSHWDRAYEAFF